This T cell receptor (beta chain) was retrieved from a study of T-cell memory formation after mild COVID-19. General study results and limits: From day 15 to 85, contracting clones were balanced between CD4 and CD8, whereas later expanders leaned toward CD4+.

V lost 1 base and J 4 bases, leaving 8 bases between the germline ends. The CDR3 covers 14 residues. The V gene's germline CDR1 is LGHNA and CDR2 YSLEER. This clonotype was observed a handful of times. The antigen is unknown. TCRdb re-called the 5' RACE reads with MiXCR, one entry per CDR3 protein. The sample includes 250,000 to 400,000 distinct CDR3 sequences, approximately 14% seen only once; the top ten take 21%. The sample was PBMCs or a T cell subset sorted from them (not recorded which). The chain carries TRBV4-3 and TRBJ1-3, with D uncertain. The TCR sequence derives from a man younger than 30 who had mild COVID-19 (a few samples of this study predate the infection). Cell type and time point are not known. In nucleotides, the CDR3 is TGCGCCAGCAGCCAAGGGGCAATGGGAAACACCATATATTTT. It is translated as CASSQGAMGNTIYF.